The clone carrying this T cell receptor beta chain was seen a few times. The data derive from a study of blood T cell repertoires in COVID-19. Libraries were prepared by immunoSEQ multiplex PCR; TCRdb keeps only in-frame clonotypes and omits some of them. The sample yields approximately 170,000 clones, around four fifths seen once. This CDR3 contains 14 residues. Germline CDR1 reads MNHEY; CDR2 reads SVGAGI. V lost 0 bases and J 4 bases, leaving 9 bases between the germline ends. What was sequenced was PBMCs or T cells enriched from blood (not recorded which). The TCR originated in a woman aged 50 to 60 who had recovered from COVID-19. V gene TRBV6-5 combines with J gene TRBJ1-2; D is unresolved. CDR3 in DNA: TGTGCCAGCAGTTACTCGTCGGGAACCTATGGCTACACCTTC. It specifies CASSYSSGTYGYTF.